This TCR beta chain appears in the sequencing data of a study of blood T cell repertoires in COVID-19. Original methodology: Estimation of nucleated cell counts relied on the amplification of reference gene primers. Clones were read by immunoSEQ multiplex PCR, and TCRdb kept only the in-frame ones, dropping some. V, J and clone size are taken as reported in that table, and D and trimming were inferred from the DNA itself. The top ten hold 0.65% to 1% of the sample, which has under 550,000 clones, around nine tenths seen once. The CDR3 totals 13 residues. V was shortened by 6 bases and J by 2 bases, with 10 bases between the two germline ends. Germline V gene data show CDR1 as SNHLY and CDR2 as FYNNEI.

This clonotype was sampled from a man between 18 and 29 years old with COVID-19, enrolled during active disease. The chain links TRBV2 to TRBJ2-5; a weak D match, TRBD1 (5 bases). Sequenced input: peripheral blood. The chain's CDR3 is CASRDDRQETQYF. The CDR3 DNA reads TGTGCCAGCAGGGATGACAGACAAGAGACCCAGTACTTC.